These T cell receptor beta chains were read from a single sample in a study of cytomegalovirus exposure and HLA in healthy donors. Measured with immunoSEQ multiplex PCR; TCRdb has only the in-frame clones, and not every one. Here the sample spans roughly 130,000 clones, 55% to 75% being singletons. Sequencing input: PBMCs. All receptors come from a young man in good health and CMV-seropositive. Both conserved end residues are part of each CDR3. The D gene is left open where the match is weak. Not all rows give a size; the values are once, few, many and, for expanded clones, a class.

TRBJ2-2	TRBV7-3	14	-	-	TGTGCCAGCAGCTTAACGTTCGGCACCGGGGAGCTGTTTTTT	CASSLTFGTGELFF
TRBJ2-7	TRBV10-3	14	-	TRBD2	TGTGCCACCAGGCCTAGCGGGGCAACCTACGAGCAGTACTTC	CATRPSGATYEQYF
TRBJ2-1	TRBV25-1	16	-	TRBD2	TGTGCCACTTGTCGGCACGGGAGGGCCATAGACAATGAGCAGTTCTTC	CATCRHGRAIDNEQFF
TRBJ1-6	TRBV2	18	-	TRBD1	TGTGCCAGCCGTGGGACAGTGGGCCTTTCCCTCTATAATTCACCCCTCCACTTT	CASRGTVGLSLYNSPLHF
TRBJ1-1	TRBV10-3	15	-	TRBD1	TGTGCCATCAGTGTATGGACAGGAACTAACACTGAAGCTTTCTTT	CAISVWTGTNTEAFF
TRBJ2-7	TRBV5-1	18	-	TRBD2	TGCGCCAGCAGCCTGCAGGGTGGGTGGGGGGGTTCCGTCTACGAGCAGTACTTC	CASSLQGGWGGSVYEQYF
TRBJ2-5	TRBV13	11	-	-	TGTGCCAGCAGCTTGGGGGACTTGAGGTACTTC	CASSLGDLRYF
TRBJ2-7	TRBV11-1	13	-	TRBD1	TGTGCCAGCAGCTTAGCTACAGGGGACGAGCAGTACTTC	CASSLATGDEQYF
TRBJ1-3	TRBV5-4	14	-	-	TGTGCCAGCAGCCCAGGGTTCTCTGGAAACACCATATATTTT	CASSPGFSGNTIYF
TRBJ2-3	TRBV28	14	-	-	TGTGCCACGCTCGACACCACCAACACAGATACGCAGTATTTT	CATLDTTNTDTQYF
TRBJ2-7	TRBV28	14	-	TRBD2	TGTGCCAGCAGCCAAGCGGGAAGCTCCTACGAGCAGTACTTC	CASSQAGSSYEQYF
TRBJ1-1	TRBV7-2	16	-	-	TGTGCCAGCAGCTTATCTGCTTGGGCCTCGGCGTCTGAAGCTTTCTTT	CASSLSAWASASEAFF
TRBJ2-7	TRBV4-3	16	-	TRBD2	TGCGCCAGCAGCCAAGATCCAGCGGGAGTTGGTGGCGAGCAGTACTTC	CASSQDPAGVGGEQYF
TRBJ2-7	TRBV5-5	12	-	-	TGTGCCAGCAGCCCTGACACCTACGAGCAGTACTTC	CASSPDTYEQYF
TRBJ1-1	TRBV19	16	-	-	TGTGCCAGTAGTATAGGCATGGGGGCTAAGAACACTGAAGCTTTCTTT	CASSIGMGAKNTEAFF
TRBJ1-2	TRBV19	13	few	TRBD1	TGTGCCAGTAGTATAAGGGACAGGAGTGGCTACACCTTC	CASSIRDRSGYTF